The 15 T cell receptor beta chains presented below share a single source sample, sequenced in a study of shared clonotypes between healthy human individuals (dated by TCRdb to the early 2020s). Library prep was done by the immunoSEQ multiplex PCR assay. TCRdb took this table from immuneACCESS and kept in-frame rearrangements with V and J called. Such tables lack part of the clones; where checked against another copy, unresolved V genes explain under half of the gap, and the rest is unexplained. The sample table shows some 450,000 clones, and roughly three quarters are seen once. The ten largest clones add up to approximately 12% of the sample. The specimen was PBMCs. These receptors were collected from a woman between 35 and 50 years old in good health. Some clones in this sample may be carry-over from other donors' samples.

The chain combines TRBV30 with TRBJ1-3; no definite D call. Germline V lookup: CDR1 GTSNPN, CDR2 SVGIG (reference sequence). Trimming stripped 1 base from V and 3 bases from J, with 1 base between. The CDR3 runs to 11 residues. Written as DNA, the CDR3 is TGTGCCTGGAGTGGTGGAAACACCATATATTTT. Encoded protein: CAWSGGNTIYF.

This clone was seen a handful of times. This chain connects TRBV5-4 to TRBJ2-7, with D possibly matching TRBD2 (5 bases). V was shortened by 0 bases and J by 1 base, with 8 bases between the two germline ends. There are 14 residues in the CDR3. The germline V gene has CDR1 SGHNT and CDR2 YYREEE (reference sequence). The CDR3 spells CASSLARGSYEQYF. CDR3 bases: TGTGCCAGCAGCTTGGCCCGGGGATCCTACGAGCAGTACTTC.

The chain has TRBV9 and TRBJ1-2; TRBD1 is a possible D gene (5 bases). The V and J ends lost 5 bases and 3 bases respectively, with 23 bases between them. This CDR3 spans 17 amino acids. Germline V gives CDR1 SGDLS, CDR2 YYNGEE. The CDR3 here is CASRPGRERGFHYGYTF. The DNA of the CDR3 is TGTGCCAGCAGGCCGGGGAGGGAAAGGGGATTTCACTATGGCTACACCTTC.

CDR3 nucleotide sequence: TGCGCCAGCAGCCCGACAGGGGGCGTTCAGCCCCAGCATTTT. Translated: CASSPTGGVQPQHF. The V and J genes are TRBV5-1 and TRBJ1-5; 10 nucleotides agree with TRBD1. The junction had 4 bases not matched to a gene; V was cut back by 4 bases and J by 6 bases. Germline V gene data show CDR1 as SGHRS and CDR2 as YFSETQ. This CDR3 spans 14 amino acids.

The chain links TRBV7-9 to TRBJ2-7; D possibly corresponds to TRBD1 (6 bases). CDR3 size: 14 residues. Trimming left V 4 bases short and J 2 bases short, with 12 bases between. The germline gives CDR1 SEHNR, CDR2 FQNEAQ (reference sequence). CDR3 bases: TGTGCCAGCAGCTCCTCGGACAGCACCTACGAGCAGTACTTC. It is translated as CASSSSDSTYEQYF.

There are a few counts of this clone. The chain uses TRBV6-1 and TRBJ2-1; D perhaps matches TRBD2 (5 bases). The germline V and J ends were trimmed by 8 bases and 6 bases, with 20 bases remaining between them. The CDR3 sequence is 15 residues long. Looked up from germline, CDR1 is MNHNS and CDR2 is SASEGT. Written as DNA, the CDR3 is TGTGCCAGCCCCCCCCCGTGGCTAGCTCCCAATGAGCAGTTCTTC. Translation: CASPPPWLAPNEQFF.

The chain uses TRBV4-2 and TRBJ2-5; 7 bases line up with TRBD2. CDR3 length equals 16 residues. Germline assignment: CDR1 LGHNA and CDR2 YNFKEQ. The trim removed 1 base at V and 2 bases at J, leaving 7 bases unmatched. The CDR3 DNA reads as TGTGCCAGCAGCCAAGGTGGGGCTAGCGGACAAGAGACCCAGTACTTC. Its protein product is CASSQGGASGQETQYF.

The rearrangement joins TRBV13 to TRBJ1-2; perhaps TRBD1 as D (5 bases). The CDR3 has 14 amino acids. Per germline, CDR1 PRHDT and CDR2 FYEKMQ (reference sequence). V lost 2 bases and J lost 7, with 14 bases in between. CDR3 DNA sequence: TGTGCCAGCAGCTTATCAAAAGGGGCGTCTGGCTACACCTTC. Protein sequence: CASSLSKGASGYTF.

CDR3 residues: CASSLLAAGGPHEQFF. CDR3 sequence (DNA): TGTGCCAGCAGCCTATTAGCAGCGGGAGGGCCGCATGAGCAGTTCTTC. J is TRBJ2-1 and V is TRBV27; 10 positions agree with TRBD2. In germline, CDR1 is MNHEY, CDR2 SMNVEV (reference sequence). Trimming cost V 6 bases and J 8 bases; bases outside gene matches: 13. The length of the CDR3 is 16 residues.

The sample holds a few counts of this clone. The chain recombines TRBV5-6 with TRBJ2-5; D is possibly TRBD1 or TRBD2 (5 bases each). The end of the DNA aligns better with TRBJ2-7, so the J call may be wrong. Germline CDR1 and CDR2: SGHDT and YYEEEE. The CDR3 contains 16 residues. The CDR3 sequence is CASSTLRGRTSYEQYF. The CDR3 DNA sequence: TGTGCCAGCAGTACGCTCCGGGGCAGGACGTCCTACGAGCAGTACTTC.

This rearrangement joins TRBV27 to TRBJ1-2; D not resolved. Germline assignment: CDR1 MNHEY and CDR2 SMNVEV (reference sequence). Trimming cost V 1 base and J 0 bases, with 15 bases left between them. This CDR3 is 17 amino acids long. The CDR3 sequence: CASSLLARVTSNYGYTF. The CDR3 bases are TGTGCCAGCAGTTTATTGGCACGGGTAACCTCTAACTATGGCTACACCTTC.

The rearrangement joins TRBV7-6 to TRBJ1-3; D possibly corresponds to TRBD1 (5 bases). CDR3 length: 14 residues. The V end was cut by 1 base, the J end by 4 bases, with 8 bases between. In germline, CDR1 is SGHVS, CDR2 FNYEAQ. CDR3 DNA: TGTGCCAGCAGCTTAGGTGGGGGAGGAAACACCATATATTTT. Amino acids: CASSLGGGGNTIYF.

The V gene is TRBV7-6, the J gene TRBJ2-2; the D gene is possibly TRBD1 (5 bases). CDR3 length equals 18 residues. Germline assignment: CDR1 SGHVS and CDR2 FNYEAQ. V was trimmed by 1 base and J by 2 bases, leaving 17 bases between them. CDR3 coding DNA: TGTGCCAGCAGCTTAGTAGGGGTAACGCTTTATAACACCGGGGAGCTGTTTTTT. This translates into CASSLVGVTLYNTGELFF.

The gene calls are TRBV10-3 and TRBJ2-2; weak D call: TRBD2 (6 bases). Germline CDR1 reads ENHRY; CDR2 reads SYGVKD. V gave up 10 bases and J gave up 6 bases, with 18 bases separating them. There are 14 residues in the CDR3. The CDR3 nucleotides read TGTGCCACAAGGGGTACGGGAGACGCCGGGGAGCTGTTTTTT. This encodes CATRGTGDAGELFF.

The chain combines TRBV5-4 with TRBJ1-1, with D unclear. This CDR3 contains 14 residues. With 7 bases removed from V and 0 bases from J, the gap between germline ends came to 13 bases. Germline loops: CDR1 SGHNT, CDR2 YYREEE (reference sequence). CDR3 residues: CASAQASMNTEAFF. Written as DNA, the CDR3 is TGTGCCAGCGCCCAGGCCTCTATGAACACTGAAGCTTTCTTT.